This TCR beta chain was sequenced in a study of T-cell memory formation after mild COVID-19. For the study at large: The study found TCR clusters largely donor specific. General observations from the study: Among clones contracting day 15 to 85, CD4/CD8 was balanced, whereas later expanders leaned CD4+.

Concerning this clonotype itself: Its antigen is not known.

Via MiXCR, TCRdb re-called the 5' RACE reads, giving one row per CDR3 protein. The table shows about 560,000 distinct CDR3 sequences, with about a fifth occurring only once. Trimming took 4 bases from V and 4 from J, leaving 8 bases between them. Germline values: CDR1 SEHNR, CDR2 FQNEAQ (reference sequence). This CDR3 contains 12 residues. The sequence was obtained from an adult woman who had mild COVID-19 (a few samples of this study predate the infection). Cell type and time point are not known. Sequences were obtained from PBMCs or a T cell subset sorted from them (not recorded which). The gene calls are TRBV7-9 and TRBJ2-7; no firm D call. CDR3 coding DNA: TGTGCCAGCAGCTCGGACCATTACGAGCAGTACTTC. Residues: CASSSDHYEQYF.